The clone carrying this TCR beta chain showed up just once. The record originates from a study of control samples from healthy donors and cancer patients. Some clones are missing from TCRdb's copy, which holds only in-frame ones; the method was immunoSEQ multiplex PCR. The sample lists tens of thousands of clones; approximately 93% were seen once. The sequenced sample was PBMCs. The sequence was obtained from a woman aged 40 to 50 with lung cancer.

The CDR3: CSVVTTGVYGYTF. The CDR3 coding sequence is TGCAGCGTTGTGACGACAGGGGTGTATGGCTACACCTTC. The rearrangement joins TRBV29-1 to TRBJ1-2; TRBD1 matches 8 bases. Germline trimming cut 4 bases from V and 5 bases from J; bases unmatched to any gene: 6. The CDR3 runs 13 residues. The germline gives CDR1 SQVTM, CDR2 ANQGSEA. Combining the CDR3 with reference TRBV29-1 and TRBJ1-2 gives the whole variable domain SAVISQKPSRDICQRGTSLTIQCQVDSQVTMMFWYRQQPGQSLTLIATANQGSEATYESGFVIDKFPISRPNLTFSTLTVSNMSPEDSSIYLCSVVTTGVYGYTFGSGTRLTVV.